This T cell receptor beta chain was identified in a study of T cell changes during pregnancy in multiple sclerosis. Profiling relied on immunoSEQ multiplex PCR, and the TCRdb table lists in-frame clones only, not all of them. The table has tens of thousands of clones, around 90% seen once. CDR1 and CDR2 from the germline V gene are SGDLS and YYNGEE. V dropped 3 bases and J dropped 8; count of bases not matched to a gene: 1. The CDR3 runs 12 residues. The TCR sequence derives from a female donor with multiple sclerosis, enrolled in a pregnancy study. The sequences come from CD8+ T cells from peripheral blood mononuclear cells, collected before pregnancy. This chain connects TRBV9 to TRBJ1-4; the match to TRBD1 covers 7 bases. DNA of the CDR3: TGTGCCAGCAGCGGACAGGGCGAAAAACTGTTTTTT. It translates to CASSGQGEKLFF.